The 18 T cell receptor beta chains reported below all come from one sample, sequenced in a study of T cell changes during pregnancy in multiple sclerosis. Generated by immunoSEQ multiplex PCR, the TCRdb table keeps only in-frame clones and is missing some. The data hold about 30,000 clones, with 92% observed a single time. Source: peripheral blood, taken in the first trimester of pregnancy. These receptor sequences come from a female donor in good health, enrolled as a control in a pregnancy study.

The chain is built from TRBV4-3 and TRBJ1-2; perhaps TRBD1 as D (6 bases). The germline V gene encodes CDR1 LGHNA and CDR2 YSLEER. This CDR3 has 14 residues. Trimming stripped 3 bases from V and 8 bases from J, with 16 bases between. CDR3 nucleotides: TGCGCCAGCAGCCATAATACAGGGTCCGGCGGCTACACCTTC. This encodes CASSHNTGSGGYTF.

This sequence joins TRBV18 and TRBJ2-7; D uncertain. Germline CDR1 KGHSH, CDR2 LQKENI. Trimming left V 6 bases short and J 2 bases short, with 14 bases between. The CDR3 length is 14 residues. The CDR3 DNA follows: TGTGCCAGCTCCCCAGGTACAGACCCCTACGAGCAGTACTTC. Translating gives CASSPGTDPYEQYF.

DNA for the CDR3: TGTGCCAGCAGCTTAGCCCCCAGCGGGAGTATCGCAGATACGCAGTATTTT. Residues: CASSLAPSGSIADTQYF. The gene calls are TRBV7-2 and TRBJ2-3; TRBD2 matches 8 bases. V was clipped by 0 bases and J by 4 bases; unmatched bases: 9. CDR3 size: 17 residues. Germline CDR1 and CDR2: SGHTA and FQGNSA.

The V call is TRBV5-1, the J call TRBJ1-5; TRBD1 matches 8 bases. This CDR3 has 16 amino acids. Unmatched junction bases numbered 7, after V lost 4 bases and J lost 1 base. CDR1 is SGHRS and CDR2 is YFSETQ in the germline V gene. The CDR3, as DNA: TGCGCCAGCAGCGCCGGGACAGGAGAGAGCAATCAGCCCCAGCATTTT. Its translation: CASSAGTGESNQPQHF.

This clone was seen a handful of times. V is TRBV9 and J is TRBJ1-5, with D maybe TRBD1 (6 bases). CDR3 size: 15 residues. Germline V CDR1 and CDR2: SGDLS, YYNGEE. V was cut by 3 bases and J by 6 bases, with 16 bases left in between. The CDR3 coding sequence is TGTGCCAGCAGCGCTGACAGGTCCCCCAGTCAGCCCCAGCATTTT. Translated: CASSADRSPSQPQHF.

This chain uses TRBV27 with TRBJ1-1, with D possibly matching TRBD1 (5 bases). The germline V gene encodes CDR1 MNHEY and CDR2 SMNVEV (reference sequence). Trimming took 11 bases from V and 1 from J, leaving 8 bases between them. This CDR3 contains 11 residues. CDR3 nucleotide sequence: TGTGCCGCAGGACAGAACACTGAAGCTTTCTTT. This sequence encodes CAAGQNTEAFF.

This rearrangement joins TRBV4-3 to TRBJ2-1, with a weak D call TRBD2 (6 bases). This CDR3 region has 13 residues. The germline V and J ends were trimmed by 4 bases and 9 bases, with 13 bases remaining between them. Germline lookup yields CDR1 LGHNA and CDR2 YSLEER. The CDR3 loop is CASSLGTRGEQFF. In DNA form, the CDR3 reads TGCGCCAGCAGCCTCGGGACTCGGGGTGAGCAGTTCTTC.

This chain joins TRBV7-2 and TRBJ2-5; D is unclear. The CDR3 consists of 15 residues. Germline values: CDR1 SGHTA, CDR2 FQGNSA. V was pared by 1 base and J by 1 base, with 10 bases between. In nucleotides, the CDR3 is TGTGCCAGCAGCTTAGGAGGTACCAGCCAAGAGACCCAGTACTTC. The encoded protein is CASSLGGTSQETQYF. The full variable domain, completed using reference TRBV7-2 and TRBJ2-5, is GAGVSQSPSNKVTEKGKDVELRCDPISGHTALYWYRQSLGQGLEFLIYFQGNSAPDKSGLPSDRFSAERTGGSVSTLTIQRTQQEDSAVYLCASSLGGTSQETQYFGPGTRLLVL.

The chain employs TRBV5-4 and TRBJ1-1; D remains unclear. The ends were cut back, 3 bases at V and 2 bases at J, with 11 bases in the middle. This CDR3 has 14 residues. Germline lookup yields CDR1 SGHNT and CDR2 YYREEE (reference sequence). The CDR3 sequence: CASSSGGINTEAFF. The CDR3 region has the DNA TGTGCCAGCAGCTCAGGAGGGATAAACACTGAAGCTTTCTTT.

This rearrangement joins TRBV7-9 to TRBJ1-1, with D tentatively TRBD1 (5 bases). Per the germline V gene, CDR1 is SEHNR and CDR2 is FQNEAQ (reference sequence). Trimming shortened V by 2 bases and J by 0 bases, and 7 bases separated the two germline ends. The CDR3 has 14 residues. Written as DNA, the CDR3 is TGTGCCAGCAGCTTAACGGACATGAACACTGAAGCTTTCTTT. Encoded protein: CASSLTDMNTEAFF.

The J gene is TRBJ2-7, the V gene TRBV6-1, with TRBD2 matching over 13 bases. The CDR3 has 18 amino acids. V shed 1 base and J 0 bases; nucleotides not matched to a gene: 6. Germline CDR1 MNHNS, CDR2 SASEGT. Written as DNA, the CDR3 is TGTGCCAGCAGTGAAGGACTAGCGGGAGGTGGAAGCTCCTACGAGCAGTACTTC. Its translation is CASSEGLAGGGSSYEQYF.

The gene calls are TRBV5-4 and TRBJ1-4; 9 nucleotides align to TRBD1. From germline, CDR1 is SGHNT and CDR2 YYREEE (reference sequence). V was pared by 3 bases and J by 8 bases, with 11 bases of the junction left unmatched. The CDR3 runs 16 residues. CDR3 residues: CASSSGGTGTGEKLFF. CDR3 in DNA: TGTGCCAGCAGCTCGGGGGGGACAGGGACGGGGGAAAAACTGTTTTTT.

The chain recombines TRBV9 with TRBJ2-3, with 9 positions matching TRBD2. The CDR3 is 14 residues long. From germline, CDR1 is SGDLS and CDR2 YYNGEE. The V gene end was trimmed by 0 bases and the J gene end by 7 bases; junction bases not matched to a gene: 3. CDR3 amino acids: CASSVGSGGYTQYF. As DNA, the CDR3 is TGTGCCAGCAGCGTAGGTAGCGGGGGATATACGCAGTATTTT.

V usage is TRBV19 and J usage is TRBJ1-5; D perhaps matches TRBD1 (6 bases). The V and J ends lost 3 bases and 2 bases respectively, with 14 bases between them. The CDR3 totals 16 residues. Germline CDR1 is LNHDA and CDR2 is SQIVND (reference sequence). Here the CDR3 DNA reads TGTGCCAGTAGTATTGGGGGACAACTAGGCAATCAGCCCCAGCATTTT. Residues: CASSIGGQLGNQPQHF.

The rearrangement joins TRBV7-2 to TRBJ2-5; 8 nucleotides agree with TRBD2. V lost 1 base, J lost 5 bases, and 12 bases stayed unmatched. This CDR3 has 17 residues. Per the germline V gene, CDR1 is SGHTA and CDR2 is FQGNSA. The CDR3 region is CASSLGLVGSGTETQYF. CDR3 sequence (DNA): TGTGCCAGCAGCTTAGGGCTGGTTGGTAGCGGGACGGAGACCCAGTACTTC.

The chain is built from TRBV6-5 and TRBJ1-1, with D possibly TRBD1 on 5 matching bases. In germline, CDR1 is MNHEY, CDR2 SVGAGI. The CDR3 extends over 13 amino acids. Trimming cost V 6 bases and J 5 bases, with 13 bases left between them. The CDR3, as DNA: TGTGCCAGCAGCGACAGATCGAGGACTGAAGCTTTCTTT. This translates into CASSDRSRTEAFF.

This chain links TRBV10-1 with TRBJ1-1, with D unresolved. The germline V gene encodes CDR1 WNHNN and CDR2 SYGVQD (reference sequence). Trimming pared 0 bases from V and 3 bases from J, leaving 11 bases between. The CDR3 covers 15 residues. CDR3 DNA sequence: TGCGCCAGCAGTGAGTCCACCGACGGGGACACTGAAGCTTTCTTT. Amino acid sequence: CASSESTDGDTEAFF.

The rearrangement uses TRBV9 and TRBJ1-3; 12 bases match TRBD1. V shed 4 bases, J shed 0 bases, and the junction held 5 bases outside the gene matches. Germline CDR1 SGDLS, CDR2 YYNGEE. The CDR3 is 17 amino acids. The CDR3 DNA reads as TGTGCCAGCAGCCCGGGACAGGGGGCCTCCTCTGGAAACACCATATATTTT. The encoded protein is CASSPGQGASSGNTIYF.